This T cell receptor (beta chain) was identified in a study of CD8 T cells in ankylosing spondylitis. Study-wide findings and caveats: Reactive arthritis synovial fluid and blood previously showed some of these motif variants. There was a TCR beta motif, made of several highly homologous variants, that appeared characteristic of ankylosing spondylitis blood. Disease-associated clones were reportedly significantly overrepresented in matched ankylosing spondylitis synovial fluid.

This CDR3 has 15 amino acids. Trimming removed 1 base from V and 2 bases from J, with 10 bases in between. Per germline, CDR1 LGHDT and CDR2 YNNKEL (reference sequence). Researchers built TCR beta libraries using quantitative 5'-RACE with molecular barcodes. One entry per CDR3 protein, called by TCRdb with MiXCR from the 5' RACE reads. The sample lists approximately 540,000 distinct CDR3 sequences; more than 9.5% were seen once. Points on this clonotype: The antigen remains unidentified.

The genes are TRBV3-1 and TRBJ2-3, with D tentatively TRBD2 (5 bases). The specimen was blood, either unsorted or a sorted T cell fraction (not recorded which). This clonotype originated in a male donor with ankylosing spondylitis. CDR3 coding DNA: TGTGCCAGCAGCCAAGCAAGCGGCTACACAGATACGCAGTATTTT. Protein: CASSQASGYTDTQYF.